One and the same sample provided the 20 T cell receptor beta chains below, sequenced in a study of cytomegalovirus exposure and HLA in healthy donors. The PCR ran on 60 Vbeta and 13 Jbeta primers. Clones were read by immunoSEQ multiplex PCR, and TCRdb kept only the in-frame ones, dropping some. The sample comprises 99,000 or so clones, approximately 76% of which are singletons, and about 5.4% rests with the top ten. The specimen was PBMCs. The origin of the receptors is a woman aged 18 to 35 in good health and CMV-seropositive.

CDR3 loop: CASTFTGPSGNTIYF. CDR3 nucleotide sequence: TGTGCCAGCACCTTTACAGGCCCCTCTGGAAACACCATATATTTT. The V gene is TRBV28, the J gene TRBJ1-3, with TRBD1 as a possible D gene (5 bases). V was cut by 7 bases and J by 0 bases, with 13 bases left in between. Germline V gives CDR1 MDHEN, CDR2 SYDVKM. The CDR3 contains 15 residues.

In DNA, the CDR3 is TGTGCCAGCAGCCAGGACAGGGGTACCTACAATGAGCAGTTCTTC. This sequence encodes CASSQDRGTYNEQFF. The J gene is TRBJ2-1, the V gene TRBV7-3, with 9 nucleotides matching TRBD1. In germline, CDR1 is SGHTA, CDR2 FQGTGA. The CDR3 loop spans 15 amino acids. J was trimmed by 2 bases and V by 5 bases; bases with no gene match: 4.

The chain carries TRBV10-3 and TRBJ2-5; D gene unclear. Germline V gene lookup returns CDR1 ENHRY and CDR2 SYGVKD. This CDR3 is built from 12 residues. The ends were cut back, 2 bases at V and 5 bases at J, with 6 bases in the middle. CDR3 nucleotides: TGTGCCATCAGTGAGCCCGGGGAGACCCAGTACTTC. It yields the protein CAISEPGETQYF.

The rearrangement uses TRBV29-1 and TRBJ2-3; D is unresolved. V dropped 7 bases and J dropped 2 bases, with 13 bases sitting between them. The CDR3 extends over 13 amino acids. The V gene's germline CDR1 is SQVTM and CDR2 ANQGSEA. The CDR3 protein is CSGHGPPTDTQYF. In DNA, the CDR3 is TGCAGCGGACACGGCCCACCCACAGATACGCAGTATTTT.

V and J are TRBV7-3 and TRBJ2-2; 7 bases line up with TRBD1. Looked up from germline, CDR1 is SGHTA and CDR2 is FQGTGA. Germline trimming cut 5 bases from V and 6 bases from J; bases unmatched to any gene: 3. This CDR3 region has 13 residues. CDR3 sequence reads: CASSPQGAGELFF. The DNA of the CDR3 is TGTGCCAGCAGCCCTCAGGGGGCCGGGGAGCTGTTTTTT.

The genes are TRBV5-6 and TRBJ2-7, with TRBD2 identical over 10 bases. Germline trimming cut 0 bases from V and 1 base from J; bases unmatched to any gene: 4. The CDR3 sequence is 16 residues long. Germline V lookup: CDR1 SGHDT, CDR2 YYEEEE. The CDR3 region is CASSLEIAGGSYEQYF. In DNA form, the CDR3 reads TGTGCCAGCAGCTTGGAAATAGCGGGAGGTTCCTACGAGCAGTACTTC.

This clone occurred a few times. The J gene is TRBJ1-1, the V gene TRBV7-3, with D perhaps TRBD1 (5 bases). The CDR3 length is 15 residues. Trimming removed 2 bases at V and 0 bases at J, with 10 bases between. Germline V lookup: CDR1 SGHTA, CDR2 FQGTGA. Written as DNA, the CDR3 is TGTGCCAGCAGCTTAGATCCAGGGCTGAACACTGAAGCTTTCTTT. It encodes CASSLDPGLNTEAFF.

V is TRBV18 and J is TRBJ2-3; the match to TRBD1 covers 7 bases. The CDR3 covers 15 residues. V dropped 0 bases and J dropped 5; count of bases not matched to a gene: 5. In germline, CDR1 is KGHSH, CDR2 LQKENI. The CDR3 spells CASSPPGQTGDTQYF. Written as DNA, the CDR3 is TGTGCCAGCTCACCACCGGGACAGACCGGAGATACGCAGTATTTT.

The CDR3 sequence is CASSFVQGSNTGELFF. The DNA of the CDR3 is TGTGCCAGCAGCTTCGTCCAGGGCTCGAACACCGGGGAGCTGTTTTTT. The chain has TRBV7-9 and TRBJ2-2, with D possibly matching TRBD1 (5 bases). CDR3 length equals 16 residues. Trimming took off 3 bases at V and 0 bases at J, with 11 bases between the two ends. Germline lookup yields CDR1 SEHNR and CDR2 FQNEAQ (reference sequence).

V is TRBV5-4 and J is TRBJ1-1; 8 nucleotides agree with TRBD1. The V gene end was trimmed by 2 bases and the J gene end by 10 bases; junction bases not matched to a gene: 16. The CDR3 runs to 16 residues. The germline CDR1 and CDR2 sequences are SGHNT and YYREEE (reference sequence). DNA of the CDR3: TGTGCCAGCAGCTTCGACAGGGGAAGACTTGAAGAAGGAGCTTTCTTT. As protein: CASSFDRGRLEEGAFF.

The gene calls are TRBV5-1 and TRBJ2-7; possibly TRBD2 for D (5 bases). The V and J ends lost 0 bases and 5 bases respectively, with 9 bases between them. Germline CDR1 is SGHRS and CDR2 is YFSETQ. This CDR3 has 13 amino acids. DNA of the CDR3: TGCGCCAGCAGCTTGGTCCTAGCAGACGAGCAGTACTTC. Encoded protein: CASSLVLADEQYF.

The chain combines TRBV2 with TRBJ1-1, with 10 bases that match TRBD1. The V gene's germline CDR1 is SNHLY and CDR2 FYNNEI. CDR3 length equals 16 residues. The ends lost 5 bases at V and 5 bases at J; junction bases unmatched: 11. The CDR3 reads CASSQFGTGAGTEAFF. As DNA, the CDR3 is TGTGCCAGCAGTCAATTCGGGACAGGGGCGGGGACTGAAGCTTTCTTT.

This chain connects TRBV28 to TRBJ2-7; 9 nucleotides match TRBD1. CDR3 length: 15 residues. V lost 5 bases, J lost 2 bases, and 7 bases stayed unmatched. CDR1 and CDR2 (germline): MDHEN, SYDVKM. The CDR3 is CASSRTGQGPYEQYF. Here the CDR3 DNA reads TGTGCCAGCAGTCGAACCGGACAGGGGCCCTACGAGCAGTACTTC. The whole variable domain, filled in from reference TRBV28 and TRBJ2-7, reads DVKVTQSSRYLVKRTGEKVFLECVQDMDHENMFWYRQDPGLGLRLIYFSYDVKMKEKGDIPEGYSVSREKKERFSLILESASTNQTSMYLCASSRTGQGPYEQYFGPGTRLTVT.

This chain links TRBV4-1 with TRBJ1-4; weak D call: TRBD1 (6 bases). V gave up 1 base and J gave up 8 bases, with 11 bases separating them. CDR3 length: 14 residues. CDR1 and CDR2 (germline): MGHRA, YSYEKL. CDR3 loop: CASSQGGGGEKLFF. In DNA, the CDR3 is TGCGCCAGCAGCCAAGGGGGAGGGGGGGAAAAACTGTTTTTT.

The V call is TRBV2, the J call TRBJ2-5; TRBD1 might be the D (6 bases). This CDR3 comprises 15 residues. The V end lost 3 bases, the J end lost 5 bases, and 16 bases lay between the germline ends. Germline V lookup: CDR1 SNHLY, CDR2 FYNNEI. The CDR3 spells CASSDANRVWETQYF. The CDR3 nucleotides are TGTGCCAGCAGTGACGCGAACAGGGTATGGGAGACCCAGTACTTC.

The chain is built from TRBV9 and TRBJ2-7, with 10 positions matching TRBD1. Germline V lookup: CDR1 SGDLS, CDR2 YYNGEE. The junction had 6 bases not matched to a gene; V was cut back by 0 bases and J by 3 bases. This CDR3 spans 16 amino acids. This CDR3 reads CASSVAGTGDRYEQYF. For the CDR3, the DNA is TGTGCCAGCAGCGTAGCCGGGACAGGGGATCGCTACGAGCAGTACTTC.

The rearrangement links TRBV7-3 to TRBJ1-6, with D tentatively TRBD1 (5 bases). V was clipped by 6 bases and J by 8 bases, with 14 bases between them. Per germline, CDR1 SGHTA and CDR2 FQGTGA. CDR3 size: 14 residues. The CDR3 bases are TGTGCCAGCAGTTCAGGGTATAGGGATTCACCCCTCCACTTT. It encodes CASSSGYRDSPLHF.

This clone was seen only once. The chain links TRBV6-5 to TRBJ1-2, with D perhaps matching TRBD1 (5 bases). Deletions cut 8 bases from V and 6 bases from J, with 19 bases between. The germline CDR1 and CDR2 sequences are MNHEY and SVGAGI. The CDR3 is made up of 14 amino acids. In nucleotides, the CDR3 is TGTGCCAGCTCCAACGCGGGGCCCCAAAATGGCTACACCTTC. It yields the protein CASSNAGPQNGYTF.

As for this clone: The same CDR3 is also encoded by other DNA sequences in this sample. The chain uses TRBV5-4 and TRBJ2-3; the D gene is possibly TRBD1 (5 bases). The germline gives CDR1 SGHNT, CDR2 YYREEE (reference sequence). Deletions cut 0 bases from V and 2 bases from J, with 10 bases between. This CDR3 has 15 amino acids. As DNA, the CDR3 is TGTGCCAGCAGCTTGGATCAGGGTTCCACAGATACGCAGTATTTT. Residues: CASSLDQGSTDTQYF.

This clone was detected only a few times. The chain couples TRBV5-1 to TRBJ2-2, with 16 bases aligning to TRBD2. Germline V gene sequence: CDR1 SGHRS, CDR2 YFSETQ. The CDR3 runs 17 residues. The V segment lost 5 bases and the J segment 5 bases; nucleotides outside the gene matches: 6. The DNA for the CDR3 is TGCGCCAGCAGACAGGGACTAGCGGGAGGGCCGACCGGGGAGCTGTTTTTT. It codes for CASRQGLAGGPTGELFF.